The 25 T cell receptor beta chains below were found in one sample sequenced in a study of shared clonotypes between healthy human individuals. Assay: immunoSEQ multiplex PCR; the TCRdb copy retains only in-frame clones and omits some. Of 2 million to 2.5 million clones listed, approximately 93% were seen once; the top ten hold 0.39%. The sequenced sample consisted of naive CD4+ T cells from PBMCs. Specified subset: CD45RA+ positively selected. The receptors come from a man aged 18 to 30 in good health. Some clones in this sample may be carry-over from other donors' samples.

This sequence joins TRBV19 and TRBJ1-1; D is unclear. Trimming took off 4 bases at V and 10 bases at J, with 10 bases between the two ends. Germline lookup yields CDR1 LNHDA and CDR2 SQIVND (reference sequence). This CDR3 spans 11 amino acids. CDR3 region: CASSTTPAAFF. DNA for the CDR3: TGTGCCAGTAGTACGACTCCGGCAGCTTTCTTT.

The chain uses TRBV7-3 and TRBJ2-7, with TRBD2 matching 8 bases. The CDR3 has 17 amino acids. With V trimmed by 1 base and J by 0 bases, 8 bases remained unmatched. Germline V CDR1 and CDR2: SGHTA, FQGTGA. The CDR3 spells CASSLMDPAGGSYEQYF. Written as DNA, the CDR3 is TGTGCCAGCAGCTTAATGGACCCGGCGGGAGGCTCCTACGAGCAGTACTTC.

The chain uses TRBV5-5 and TRBJ2-7, with D perhaps matching TRBD1 (6 bases). Germline lookup yields CDR1 SGHKS and CDR2 YYEKEE (reference sequence). Trimming cost V 3 bases and J 4 bases, with 11 bases left between them. The CDR3 runs to 13 residues. The CDR3 sequence: CASSWTAPYEQYF. The CDR3 DNA sequence: TGTGCCAGCAGCTGGACAGCACCATACGAGCAGTACTTC.

This clone was seen once. J is TRBJ1-2 and V is TRBV29-1, with TRBD1 identical over 9 bases. In germline, CDR1 is SQVTM, CDR2 ANQGSEA. The trim removed 6 bases at V and 4 bases at J, leaving 6 bases unmatched. CDR3 length: 13 residues. Here the CDR3 reads CSVGQGRIYGYTF. CDR3 bases: TGCAGCGTAGGACAGGGGCGTATCTATGGCTACACCTTC.

V is TRBV25-1 and J is TRBJ2-7; D might be TRBD2 (6 bases). V was trimmed by 1 base and J by 2 bases, leaving 12 bases between them. CDR3 length: 15 amino acids. CDR1 is MGHDK, CDR2 SYGVNS, per germline. The CDR3 DNA follows: TGTGCCAGCAGTGAATTTGGGACTGGTCCCTACGAGCAGTACTTC. Translated, it gives CASSEFGTGPYEQYF.

This chain joins TRBV4-3 and TRBJ1-4; TRBD1 agrees at 11 bases. V lost 1 base and J lost 8; bases outside the gene matches: 3. The germline gives CDR1 LGHNA, CDR2 YSLEER. CDR3 length: 15 residues. CDR3 in amino acids: CASSQGDRGTEKLFF. In nucleotides, the CDR3 is TGCGCCAGCAGCCAAGGGGACAGGGGGACAGAAAAACTGTTTTTT.

Of note for this clone: The identical CDR3 is also encoded by other nucleotide sequences in the sample. This chain connects TRBV2 to TRBJ2-7, with D unclear. Germline V gives CDR1 SNHLY, CDR2 FYNNEI. The V gene lost 6 bases and the J gene lost 4 bases, with 7 bases spanning the gap. The CDR3 contains 11 residues. CDR3 DNA: TGTGCCAGCAGCCCAAGTTACGAGCAGTACTTC. It codes for CASSPSYEQYF.

The gene calls are TRBV7-2 and TRBJ1-4; D unclear. Trimming cost V 1 base and J 5 bases, with 17 bases left between them. The CDR3 is 17 amino acids. CDR1 and CDR2 (germline): SGHTA, FQGNSA. The CDR3 coding sequence is TGTGCCAGCAGCTTAGGTGTGGGCGCAAATCGAAATGAAAAACTGTTTTTT. Protein: CASSLGVGANRNEKLFF.

The genes are TRBV20-1 and TRBJ2-4, with no clear D. The CDR3 loop spans 11 amino acids. V shed 6 bases and J shed 2 bases, with 5 bases lying between them. Germline V gene data show CDR1 as DFQATT and CDR2 as SNEGSKA (reference sequence). CDR3 protein: CSASSKNIQYF. The CDR3 DNA sequence: TGCAGTGCCTCCTCCAAAAACATTCAGTACTTC.

This clone was seen a single time. Other DNA sequences within the sample encode an identical CDR3. The chain couples TRBV5-1 to TRBJ2-1; TRBD1 might be the D (6 bases). The CDR3 contains 14 residues. In germline, CDR1 is SGHRS, CDR2 YFSETQ. Trimming cost V 4 bases and J 6 bases, with 14 bases left between them. This chain's CDR3 is CASSLTGPSNEQFF. Written as DNA, the CDR3 is TGCGCCAGCAGCCTCACAGGGCCCTCCAATGAGCAGTTCTTC.

The rearrangement joins TRBV5-8 to TRBJ2-3; D is unclear. The length of the CDR3 is 15 residues. Trimming left V 6 bases short and J 4 bases short, with 18 bases between. Germline CDR1 is SGHTS and CDR2 is YDEGEE. The CDR3: CASTLPLSRADTQYF. The CDR3 DNA follows: TGTGCCAGCACCCTTCCTTTGAGCCGCGCAGATACGCAGTATTTT.

The chain uses TRBV6-6 and TRBJ2-3; the match to TRBD2 covers 9 bases. The V segment lost 2 bases and the J segment 2 bases; nucleotides outside the gene matches: 5. From germline, CDR1 is MNHNY and CDR2 SVGAGI (reference sequence). The CDR3 spans 16 residues. The CDR3 bases are TGTGCCAGCAGTTACAAAATAGCGGGAGACACAGATACGCAGTATTTT. This encodes CASSYKIAGDTDTQYF.

The chain combines TRBV7-9 with TRBJ2-2; 8 positions agree with TRBD2. This CDR3 comprises 16 residues. Germline assignment: CDR1 SEHNR and CDR2 FQNEAQ (reference sequence). Trimming took 7 bases from V and 2 from J; bases not matched to a gene: 9. The CDR3 nucleotides read TGTGCCAGCACCGTTAGCGGGAAAGGTAACACCGGGGAGCTGTTTTTT. It encodes CASTVSGKGNTGELFF.

J is TRBJ2-7 and V is TRBV9; the match to TRBD1 covers 8 bases. The V gene's germline CDR1 is SGDLS and CDR2 YYNGEE. V shed 4 bases, J shed 5 bases, and the junction held 11 bases outside the gene matches. This CDR3 region has 15 residues. The CDR3 reads CASSIGQGHFDEQYF. The CDR3 DNA sequence: TGTGCCAGCAGCATAGGACAGGGTCACTTCGACGAGCAGTACTTC.

The chain uses TRBV11-1 and TRBJ2-5, with D perhaps TRBD2 (5 bases). Germline V gene data show CDR1 as SGHAT and CDR2 as FQDESV (reference sequence). This CDR3 has 16 amino acids. Between the trimmed V and J ends, which lost 5 bases and 6 bases, there was a span of 22 bases. The CDR3 sequence is CASSTPGRGPQQTQYF. For the CDR3, the DNA is TGTGCCAGCAGCACCCCCGGTCGAGGGCCGCAGCAGACCCAGTACTTC.

The chain carries TRBV19 and TRBJ2-7; D perhaps matches TRBD1 (6 bases). Looked up from germline, CDR1 is LNHDA and CDR2 is SQIVND (reference sequence). CDR3 length: 18 amino acids. V lost 4 bases to trimming and J lost 6 bases, with 28 bases between them. This CDR3 reads CASSTYATSGTPRGEQYF. The CDR3 DNA is TGTGCCAGTAGTACGTATGCAACATCCGGGACACCCAGGGGCGAGCAGTACTTC.

The V gene is TRBV6-5, the J gene TRBJ2-7, with 7 positions matching TRBD2. The germline V gene encodes CDR1 MNHEY and CDR2 SVGAGI. The V gene end was trimmed by 6 bases and the J gene end by 4 bases; junction bases not matched to a gene: 12. CDR3 length equals 15 residues. The CDR3 region is CASRVSWTSKYEQYF. The CDR3 nucleotides are TGTGCCAGCAGGGTCTCTTGGACTAGTAAGTACGAGCAGTACTTC.

Worth noting for this clone: The identical CDR3 is also encoded by other nucleotide sequences in the sample. This chain joins TRBV6-1 and TRBJ2-7, with D perhaps being TRBD1 or TRBD2 (5 bases each). The CDR3 loop spans 12 amino acids. V lost 6 bases to trimming and J lost 4 bases, with 10 bases between them. Germline V gene sequence: CDR1 MNHNS, CDR2 SASEGT. The CDR3 sequence is CASSRDGYEQYF. CDR3 sequence (DNA): TGTGCCAGCAGCCGGGACGGGTACGAGCAGTACTTC.

The V gene is TRBV19, the J gene TRBJ1-1; D might be TRBD1 (5 bases). V was trimmed by 6 bases and J by 3 bases, leaving 23 bases between them. This CDR3 comprises 17 residues. Per germline, CDR1 LNHDA and CDR2 SQIVND (reference sequence). The CDR3 DNA sequence: TGTGCCAGTAGCCCGAGACAGCGAACCCCATCGCACACTGAAGCTTTCTTT. The encoded protein is CASSPRQRTPSHTEAFF.

V gene TRBV20-1 combines with J gene TRBJ2-3; D not resolved. Looked up from germline, CDR1 is DFQATT and CDR2 is SNEGSKA (reference sequence). Deletions cut 5 bases from V and 7 bases from J, with 10 bases between. This CDR3 has 11 amino acids. CDR3 DNA: TGCAGTGCTCCTAAAAGGTATACGCAGTATTTT. This sequence encodes CSAPKRYTQYF.

The chain links TRBV6-5 to TRBJ2-7; no clear D. CDR3 length: 13 residues. V lost 2 bases, J lost 6 bases, and 11 bases lay in between. The V gene's germline CDR1 is MNHEY and CDR2 SVGAGI. The CDR3 nucleotides read TGTGCCAGCAGTTACGTGGTTCCTTTCGAGCAGTACTTC. It is translated as CASSYVVPFEQYF.

Points on this clone: The same CDR3 arises from other DNA sequences in this sample as well. The chain carries TRBV6-5 and TRBJ2-5; D unclear. CDR1 is MNHEY, CDR2 SVGAGI, per germline. The CDR3 spans 13 residues. V gave up 3 bases and J gave up 4 bases, with 9 bases separating them. The CDR3 is CASSYPGLETQYF. The CDR3 DNA reads TGTGCCAGCAGTTATCCAGGCTTAGAGACCCAGTACTTC.

This chain connects TRBV28 to TRBJ2-1; the D gene could be TRBD1 or TRBD2 (5 bases each). The germline V gene encodes CDR1 MDHEN and CDR2 SYDVKM. The CDR3 is 17 amino acids. Trimming pared 4 bases from V and 7 bases from J, leaving 23 bases between. CDR3 in DNA: TGTGCCAGCAGTTACGGACCCCCGGGACCCAGAGGAAATGAGCAGTTCTTC. Translating gives CASSYGPPGPRGNEQFF.

The chain carries TRBV29-1 and TRBJ1-2, with 7 bases matching TRBD1. The CDR3 consists of 12 residues. Looked up from germline, CDR1 is SQVTM and CDR2 is ANQGSEA. The trim removed 5 bases at V and 6 bases at J, leaving 6 bases unmatched. CDR3 sequence reads: CSVIGQDNGYTF. The CDR3 DNA is TGCAGCGTTATAGGACAGGATAATGGCTACACCTTC.

The chain combines TRBV25-1 with TRBJ2-4; unclear D gene. The germline V gene has CDR1 MGHDK and CDR2 SYGVNS. The ends were cut back, 3 bases at V and 0 bases at J, with 9 bases in the middle. CDR3 size: 15 residues. The CDR3 sequence: CASSDPSLAKNIQYF. The CDR3 DNA reads TGTGCCAGCAGTGATCCTTCACTAGCCAAAAACATTCAGTACTTC.